This paragraph reports one T cell receptor (beta chain). At the DNA level, this CDR3 is encoded by other sequences in the same sample as well. In the authors' methods: Using reference gene primer amplification, nucleated cell counts were estimated. TCRdb's copy holds only in-frame clones and misses some; the assay was immunoSEQ multiplex PCR. V and J calls and clone size are as listed in that table; D and trimming were resolved from the DNA. The sample includes over 60,000 clones, roughly 87% seen only once; the top ten take roughly 9.6%. The record originates from a study of blood T cell repertoires in COVID-19. In the study overall: Acute-phase and convalescent COVID-19 samples originated in the United States, Italy and Spain. The cDNA or gDNA used as material had been derived from T cells, B-cell-depleted T cells, or PBMCs.

Trimming took 3 bases from V and 3 from J; bases not matched to a gene: 7. The CDR3 extends over 15 amino acids. The V gene's germline CDR1 is SGHRS and CDR2 YFSETQ. Source material: peripheral blood. This clonotype originated in a man at least 80 years old with acute or convalescent COVID-19. This rearrangement joins TRBV5-1 to TRBJ2-7; TRBD1 agrees at 9 bases. The CDR3 nucleotides are TGCGCCAGCAGCTGGGGTGGGACAGGGAACTACGAGCAGTACTTC. Residues: CASSWGGTGNYEQYF.